These T cell receptor beta chains were read from a single sample in a study of somatic mutations in cytotoxic T cells in rheumatoid arthritis. The repertoire was sequenced with immunoSEQ multiplex PCR; TCRdb's copy has only in-frame clones and lacks some. The repertoire holds about 7,400 clones, around 89% seen once, with 26% in the top ten. Sequenced: CD8+ T cells sorted from blood. The receptors come from an older woman with rheumatoid arthritis. The CDR3 runs from the conserved cysteine through the conserved F or W. The order of the fields is V gene, D gene, J gene, clone size, CDR3 protein, CDR3 DNA. A D gene is named only where the DNA matches it firmly. Size tells how often a clone was seen (once, few, many) or the class of an expanded clone, and some rows leave it out.

V: TRBV13; D: TRBD1; J: TRBJ1-2; size: -; CDR3: CASSGTGGLYYGYTF; DNA: TGTGCCAGCAGCGGTACAGGGGGGCTCTACTATGGCTACACCTTC
V: TRBV21-1; D: -; J: TRBJ1-5; size: -; CDR3: CASSKRDQPQHF; DNA: TGTGCCAGCAGCAAAAGAGATCAGCCCCAGCATTTT
V: TRBV30; D: -; J: TRBJ2-6; size: -; CDR3: CAWYGWGGHPTGANVLTF; DNA: TGTGCCTGGTACGGGTGGGGGGGCCATCCAACTGGGGCCAACGTCCTGACTTTC
V: TRBV27; D: TRBD1; J: TRBJ1-2; size: -; CDR3: CASSLDRGGRTGYTF; DNA: TGTGCCAGCAGCCTTGACAGGGGGGGGAGGACCGGCTACACCTTC
V: TRBV29-1; D: TRBD1; J: TRBJ2-1; size: -; CDR3: CSVGQGGLYNEQFF; DNA: TGCAGCGTAGGACAGGGGGGCTTATACAATGAGCAGTTCTTC
V: TRBV6-6; D: -; J: TRBJ2-1; size: once; CDR3: CASSYSRTAQNEQFF; DNA: TGTGCCAGCAGTTACTCAAGGACAGCCCAAAATGAGCAGTTCTTC
V: TRBV6-4; D: TRBD2; J: TRBJ2-1; size: -; CDR3: CASSDNSGGYNEQFF; DNA: TGTGCCAGCAGTGACAATAGCGGGGGCTACAATGAGCAGTTCTTC
V: TRBV7-9; D: -; J: TRBJ2-5; size: -; CDR3: CAVRRGQETQYF; DNA: TGTGCCGTTAGGCGGGGACAAGAGACCCAGTACTTC
V: TRBV23-1; D: -; J: TRBJ1-1; size: -; CDR3: CASSHRGGRCNTEAFF; DNA: TGCGCCAGCAGTCACCGGGGGGGGCGCTGCAACACTGAAGCTTTCTTT
V: TRBV5-1; D: TRBD2; J: TRBJ2-1; size: -; CDR3: CASSSGGARDNEQFF; DNA: TGCGCCAGCAGCTCGGGGGGGGCGCGAGACAATGAGCAGTTCTTC
V: TRBV6-5; D: -; J: TRBJ2-5; size: -; CDR3: CASSGDSRETQYF; DNA: TGTGCCAGCTCCGGGGATAGTCGAGAGACCCAGTACTTC
V: TRBV6-5; D: TRBD1; J: TRBJ2-7; size: -; CDR3: CASSTGTGAYEQYF; DNA: TGTGCCAGCAGTACCGGGACAGGTGCCTACGAGCAGTACTTC
V: TRBV5-5; D: TRBD1; J: TRBJ1-3; size: -; CDR3: CASSWTGSGNTIYF; DNA: TGTGCCAGCAGCTGGACAGGGTCTGGAAACACCATATATTTT
V: TRBV15; D: -; J: TRBJ2-5; size: -; CDR3: CATSTLGGEETQYF; DNA: TGTGCCACCAGCACCCTAGGGGGGGAAGAGACCCAGTACTTC
V: TRBV4-3; D: TRBD1; J: TRBJ1-2; size: -; CDR3: CASSETGTGGVYGYTF; DNA: TGCGCCAGCAGCGAAACCGGGACAGGGGGCGTCTATGGCTACACCTTC
V: TRBV19; D: -; J: TRBJ2-2; size: -; CDR3: CASSLQGGTTGELFF; DNA: TGTGCCAGTAGCCTTCAAGGAGGGACCACCGGGGAGCTGTTTTTT
V: TRBV9; D: TRBD2; J: TRBJ2-2; size: -; CDR3: CASSSPLAGGNTGELFF; DNA: TGTGCCAGCAGCTCCCCACTAGCGGGAGGGAACACCGGGGAGCTGTTTTTT
V: TRBV7-7; D: -; J: TRBJ2-7; size: -; CDR3: CASSLAERGLSEQYF; DNA: TGTGCTAGCAGCTTAGCGGAGAGGGGGCTCTCCGAGCAGTACTTC
V: TRBV27; D: TRBD2; J: TRBJ2-1; size: once; CDR3: CATGGKEQFF; DNA: TGTGCCACGGGGGGGAAGGAGCAGTTCTTC
V: TRBV9; D: -; J: TRBJ2-1; size: -; CDR3: CASSASQGNEQFF; DNA: TGTGCCAGCAGCGCTTCACAGGGAAATGAGCAGTTCTTC
V: TRBV27; D: TRBD1; J: TRBJ2-7; size: -; CDR3: CASSALRGTGGYEQYF; DNA: TGTGCCAGCAGTGCGCTGCGGGGGACAGGGGGCTACGAGCAGTACTTC
V: TRBV7-8; D: -; J: TRBJ2-3; size: -; CDR3: CASSLWGGKTDTQYF; DNA: TGTGCCAGCAGCTTATGGGGCGGGAAAACAGATACGCAGTATTTT
V: TRBV11-3; D: TRBD1; J: TRBJ2-7; size: -; CDR3: CASSFDRGFSYEQYF; DNA: TGTGCCAGCAGCTTTGACAGGGGATTTTCCTACGAGCAGTACTTC
V: TRBV9; D: TRBD2; J: TRBJ2-2; size: -; CDR3: CASSPPTSGRNTGELFF; DNA: TGTGCCAGCAGCCCCCCCACTAGCGGGAGGAACACCGGGGAGCTGTTTTTT
V: TRBV7-6; D: -; J: TRBJ2-7; size: -; CDR3: CASGETYEQYF; DNA: TGTGCATCCGGAGAGACCTACGAGCAGTACTTC
V: TRBV4-2; D: -; J: TRBJ2-3; size: -; CDR3: CASSQDPGSSTDTQYF; DNA: TGTGCCAGCAGCCAAGACCCGGGGTCTAGCACAGATACGCAGTATTTT
V: TRBV7-3; D: -; J: TRBJ1-1; size: -; CDR3: CASSLGAEKAFF; DNA: TGTGCCAGCAGCTTGGGGGCCGAAAAAGCTTTCTTT
V: TRBV27; D: -; J: TRBJ2-3; size: once; CDR3: CASSLSGSFTTDTQYF; DNA: TGTGCCAGCAGTTTATCGGGCTCCTTCACCACAGATACGCAGTATTTT
V: TRBV10-1; D: -; J: TRBJ2-3; size: -; CDR3: CATPGVSTDTQYF; DNA: TGCGCCACCCCAGGGGTTAGCACAGATACGCAGTATTTT
V: TRBV9; D: TRBD2; J: TRBJ2-7; size: -; CDR3: CASSGGLADSYEQYF; DNA: TGTGCCAGCAGCGGCGGACTAGCGGACTCCTACGAGCAGTACTTC
V: TRBV5-1; D: TRBD2; J: TRBJ2-5; size: -; CDR3: CASSLNSGVGETQYF; DNA: TGCGCCAGCAGCTTGAATAGCGGGGTTGGGGAGACCCAGTACTTC
V: TRBV2; D: -; J: TRBJ2-3; size: -; CDR3: CASSPAGTSTDTQYF; DNA: TGTGCCAGCAGTCCCGCGGGTACTAGCACAGATACGCAGTATTTT
V: TRBV19; D: -; J: TRBJ1-4; size: -; CDR3: CASSIGVRGEKLFF; DNA: TGTGCCAGCAGTATAGGGGTACGGGGAGAAAAACTGTTTTTT
V: TRBV5-6; D: TRBD2; J: TRBJ2-1; size: -; CDR3: CASSYDSGTPYNEQFF; DNA: TGTGCCAGCAGTTATGATAGCGGGACCCCATACAATGAGCAGTTCTTC
V: TRBV5-1; D: TRBD2; J: TRBJ2-7; size: -; CDR3: CASSLAASGRFTHEQYF; DNA: TGCGCCAGCAGCTTGGCGGCTAGCGGGAGGTTTACCCACGAGCAGTACTTC
V: TRBV5-4; D: TRBD2; J: TRBJ2-7; size: -; CDR3: CASSLEREGYEQYF; DNA: TGTGCCAGCAGCTTAGAGCGGGAGGGCTACGAGCAGTACTTC
V: TRBV6-4; D: TRBD1; J: TRBJ2-2; size: -; CDR3: CASSEDRWNTGELFF; DNA: TGTGCCAGCAGTGAGGACAGGTGGAACACCGGGGAGCTGTTTTTT
V: TRBV27; D: -; J: TRBJ2-7; size: -; CDR3: CASSMDTKGGYEQYF; DNA: TGTGCCAGCAGCATGGACACTAAAGGGGGTTACGAGCAGTACTTC
V: TRBV10-2; D: TRBD1; J: TRBJ1-6; size: -; CDR3: CASRGTGEISPLHF; DNA: TGCGCCAGCAGGGGGACAGGGGAAATTTCACCCCTCCACTTT
V: TRBV19; D: TRBD2; J: TRBJ2-5; size: -; CDR3: CASSILAGSKETQYF; DNA: TGTGCCAGTAGTATTCTAGCGGGGTCCAAAGAGACCCAGTACTTC
V: TRBV6-6; D: -; J: TRBJ2-7; size: -; CDR3: CASSKTGTRIYEQYF; DNA: TGTGCCAGCAGTAAAACCGGGACAAGGATTTACGAGCAGTACTTC
V: TRBV11-3; D: TRBD2; J: TRBJ2-1; size: -; CDR3: CASRPPGLARDEQFF; DNA: TGTGCCAGCCGCCCCCCCGGACTAGCGAGGGATGAGCAGTTCTTC
V: TRBV9; D: TRBD1; J: TRBJ1-4; size: -; CDR3: CASSATGGREKLFF; DNA: TGTGCCAGCAGCGCGACAGGGGGCCGGGAAAAACTGTTTTTT
V: TRBV5-1; D: TRBD1; J: TRBJ1-4; size: -; CDR3: CASGQDLNEKLFF; DNA: TGCGCCAGTGGACAGGACCTTAATGAAAAACTGTTTTTT
V: TRBV9; D: TRBD1; J: TRBJ2-3; size: -; CDR3: CASSAQGANWADTQYF; DNA: TGTGCCAGCAGCGCCCAGGGGGCCAATTGGGCAGATACGCAGTATTTT
V: TRBV11-2; D: TRBD1; J: TRBJ1-2; size: -; CDR3: CASYGTGTSDYGYTF; DNA: TGTGCCAGCTATGGGACAGGGACGTCAGATTATGGCTACACCTTC
V: TRBV27; D: TRBD1; J: TRBJ1-5; size: few; CDR3: CASSTYTGGSNQPQHF; DNA: TGTGCCAGCAGTACCTACACAGGGGGTAGCAATCAGCCCCAGCATTTT
V: TRBV11-2; D: -; J: TRBJ2-2; size: -; CDR3: CASSPNPITDTGELFF; DNA: TGTGCCAGCAGTCCCAATCCTATCACTGACACCGGGGAGCTGTTTTTT
V: TRBV7-2; D: TRBD2; J: TRBJ2-7; size: -; CDR3: CASSLGTSGGEQYF; DNA: TGTGCCAGCAGCTTAGGTACTAGCGGGGGCGAGCAGTACTTC
V: TRBV6-6; D: -; J: TRBJ2-1; size: -; CDR3: CASSGSYNEQFF; DNA: TGTGCCAGCTCAGGCTCCTACAATGAGCAGTTCTTC
V: TRBV7-8; D: TRBD2; J: TRBJ2-1; size: -; CDR3: CASSLAAGSYNEQFF; DNA: TGTGCCAGCAGCTTAGCAGCGGGGAGTTACAATGAGCAGTTCTTC
V: TRBV27; D: TRBD2; J: TRBJ2-7; size: -; CDR3: CASSPALAGGYEQYF; DNA: TGTGCCAGCAGTCCGGCCTTAGCGGGGGGATACGAGCAGTACTTC
V: TRBV27; D: -; J: TRBJ1-1; size: -; CDR3: CASSLREANTEAFF; DNA: TGTGCCAGCAGTTTAAGGGAGGCTAACACTGAAGCTTTCTTT